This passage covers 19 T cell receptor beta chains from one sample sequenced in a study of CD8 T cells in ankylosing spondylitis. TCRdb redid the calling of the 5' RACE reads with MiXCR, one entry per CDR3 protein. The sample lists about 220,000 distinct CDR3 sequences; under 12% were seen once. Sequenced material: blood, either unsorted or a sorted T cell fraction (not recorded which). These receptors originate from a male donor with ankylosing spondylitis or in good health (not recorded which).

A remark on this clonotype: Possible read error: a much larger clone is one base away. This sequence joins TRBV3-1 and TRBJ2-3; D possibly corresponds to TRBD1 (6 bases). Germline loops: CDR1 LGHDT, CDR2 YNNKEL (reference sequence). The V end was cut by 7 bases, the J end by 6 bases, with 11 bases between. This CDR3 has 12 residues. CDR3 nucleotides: TGTGCCAGCACCCGACAGGAGGATACGCAGTATTTT. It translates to CASTRQEDTQYF.

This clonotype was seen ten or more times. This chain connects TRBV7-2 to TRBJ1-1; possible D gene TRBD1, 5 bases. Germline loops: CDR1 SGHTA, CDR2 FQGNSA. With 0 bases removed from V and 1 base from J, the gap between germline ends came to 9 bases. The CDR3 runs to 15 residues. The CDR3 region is CASSLATGTNTEAFF. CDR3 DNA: TGTGCCAGCAGCTTAGCAACCGGGACGAACACTGAAGCTTTCTTT.

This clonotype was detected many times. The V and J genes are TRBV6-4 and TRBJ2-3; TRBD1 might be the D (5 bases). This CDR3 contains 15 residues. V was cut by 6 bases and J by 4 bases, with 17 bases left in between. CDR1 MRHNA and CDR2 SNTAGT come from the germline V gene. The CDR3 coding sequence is TGTGCCAGCAGAACAGAGCAGGGTCCCGCAGATACGCAGTATTTT. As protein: CASRTEQGPADTQYF.

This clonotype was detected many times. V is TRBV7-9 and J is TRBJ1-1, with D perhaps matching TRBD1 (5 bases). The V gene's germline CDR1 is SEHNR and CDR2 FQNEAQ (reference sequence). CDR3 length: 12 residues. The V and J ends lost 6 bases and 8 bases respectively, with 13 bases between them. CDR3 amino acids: CASSLSRGEAFF. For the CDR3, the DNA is TGTGCCAGCAGTTTAAGTCGGGGGGAAGCTTTCTTT.

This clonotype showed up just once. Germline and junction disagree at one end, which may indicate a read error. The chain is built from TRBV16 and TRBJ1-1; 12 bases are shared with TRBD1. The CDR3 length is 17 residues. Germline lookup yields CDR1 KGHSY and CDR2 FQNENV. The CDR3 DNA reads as TGTGCCAGCAGCCGCGGGGACAGGGGGCGCGGGAACACTCAAGCTTTCTTT. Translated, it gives CASSRGDRGRGNTQAFF.

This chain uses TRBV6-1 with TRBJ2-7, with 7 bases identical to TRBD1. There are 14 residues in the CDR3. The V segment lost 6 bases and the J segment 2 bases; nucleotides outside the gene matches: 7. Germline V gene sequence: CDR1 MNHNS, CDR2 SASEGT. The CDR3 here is CASSVRQGPYEQYF. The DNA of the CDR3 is TGTGCCAGCAGCGTGAGACAGGGACCCTACGAGCAGTACTTC.

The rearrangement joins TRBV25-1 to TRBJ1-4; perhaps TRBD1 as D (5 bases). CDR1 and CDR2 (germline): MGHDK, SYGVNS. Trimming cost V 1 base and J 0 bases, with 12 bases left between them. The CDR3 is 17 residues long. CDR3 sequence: CASSELGQAATNEKLFF. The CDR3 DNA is TGTGCCAGCAGTGAATTGGGGCAGGCAGCAACTAATGAAAAACTGTTTTTT.

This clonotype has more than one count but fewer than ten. This CDR3 reads CASSLASGGPPSSYNEQFF. CDR3 nucleotides: TGTGCCAGCAGCTTAGCTAGCGGGGGTCCCCCGAGCTCCTACAATGAGCAGTTCTTC. The chain has TRBV7-2 and TRBJ2-1; 9 bases align to TRBD2. Germline CDR1 is SGHTA and CDR2 is FQGNSA. Trimming took 0 bases from V and 0 from J; bases not matched to a gene: 9. CDR3 length: 19 residues.

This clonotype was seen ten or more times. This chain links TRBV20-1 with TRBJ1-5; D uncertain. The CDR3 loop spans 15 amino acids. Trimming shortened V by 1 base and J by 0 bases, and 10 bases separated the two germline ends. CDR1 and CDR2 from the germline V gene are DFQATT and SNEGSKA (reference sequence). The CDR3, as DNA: TGCAGTGCTAGAGGTCAGACCCATAGCAATCAGCCCCAGCATTTT. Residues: CSARGQTHSNQPQHF.

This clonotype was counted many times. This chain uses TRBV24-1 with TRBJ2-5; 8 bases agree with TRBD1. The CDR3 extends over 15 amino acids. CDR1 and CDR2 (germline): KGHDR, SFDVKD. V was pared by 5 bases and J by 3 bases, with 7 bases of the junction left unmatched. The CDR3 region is CATSATTGEEETQYF. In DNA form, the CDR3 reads TGTGCCACCAGTGCCACGACAGGGGAGGAAGAGACCCAGTACTTC.

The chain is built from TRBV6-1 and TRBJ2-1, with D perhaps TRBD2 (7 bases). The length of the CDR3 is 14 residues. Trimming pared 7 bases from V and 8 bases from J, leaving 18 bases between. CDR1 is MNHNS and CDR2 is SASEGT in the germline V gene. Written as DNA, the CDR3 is TGTGCCAGCACCCCCGGGGGGCCCTCGGATGAGCAGTTCTTC. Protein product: CASTPGGPSDEQFF.

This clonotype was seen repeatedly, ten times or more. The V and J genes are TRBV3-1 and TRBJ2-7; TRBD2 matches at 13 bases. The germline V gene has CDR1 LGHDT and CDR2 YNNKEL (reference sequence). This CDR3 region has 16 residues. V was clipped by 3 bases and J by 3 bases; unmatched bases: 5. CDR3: CASSHGLAGVYYEQYF. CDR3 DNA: TGTGCCAGCAGCCATGGACTAGCGGGGGTCTACTACGAGCAGTACTTC.

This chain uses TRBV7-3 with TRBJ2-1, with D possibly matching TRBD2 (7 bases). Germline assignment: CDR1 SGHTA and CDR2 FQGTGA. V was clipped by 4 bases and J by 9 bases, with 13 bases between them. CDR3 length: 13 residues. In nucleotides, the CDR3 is TGTGCCAGCAGCTATCGGAGGGGGGGTGAGCAGTTCTTC. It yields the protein CASSYRRGGEQFF.

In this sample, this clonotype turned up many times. The CDR3 is CASSLQVANYGYTF. For the CDR3, the DNA is TGTGCCAGCAGTTTACAGGTCGCTAACTATGGCTACACCTTC. J is TRBJ1-2 and V is TRBV12-3 or TRBV12-4; D uncertain. This CDR3 contains 14 residues. The V end lost 2 bases, the J end lost 0 bases, and 7 bases lay between the germline ends.

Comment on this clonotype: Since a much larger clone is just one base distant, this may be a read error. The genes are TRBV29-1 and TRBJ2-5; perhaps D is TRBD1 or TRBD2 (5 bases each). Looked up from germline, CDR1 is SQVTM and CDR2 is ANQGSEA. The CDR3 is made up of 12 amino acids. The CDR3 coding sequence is TGCAGCGTTGTAGGGGCGGAGGAGACCCAGTCCTTC. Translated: CSVVGAEETQSF.

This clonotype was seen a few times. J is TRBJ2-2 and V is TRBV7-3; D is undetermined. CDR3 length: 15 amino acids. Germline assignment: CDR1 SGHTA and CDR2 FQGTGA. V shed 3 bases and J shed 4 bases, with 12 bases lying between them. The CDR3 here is CASSFGLGGTGELFF. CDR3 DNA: TGTGCCAGCAGCTTCGGGCTAGGTGGCACCGGGGAGCTGTTTTTT.

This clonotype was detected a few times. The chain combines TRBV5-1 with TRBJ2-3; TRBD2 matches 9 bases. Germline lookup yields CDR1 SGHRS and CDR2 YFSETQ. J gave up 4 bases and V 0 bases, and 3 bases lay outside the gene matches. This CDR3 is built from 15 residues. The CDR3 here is CASSLVGLAPDTQYF. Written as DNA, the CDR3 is TGCGCCAGCAGCTTGGTGGGACTAGCCCCAGATACGCAGTATTTT.

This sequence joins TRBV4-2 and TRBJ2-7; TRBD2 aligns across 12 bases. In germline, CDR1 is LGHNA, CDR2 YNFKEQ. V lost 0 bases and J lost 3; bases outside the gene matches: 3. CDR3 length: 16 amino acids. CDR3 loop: CASSQEGLAGNYEQYF. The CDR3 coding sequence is TGTGCCAGCAGCCAAGAAGGACTAGCGGGGAACTACGAGCAGTACTTC.

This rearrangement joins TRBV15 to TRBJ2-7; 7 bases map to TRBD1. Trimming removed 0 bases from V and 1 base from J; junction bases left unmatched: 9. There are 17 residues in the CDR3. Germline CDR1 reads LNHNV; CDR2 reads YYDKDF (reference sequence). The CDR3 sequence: CATSREGMGTASYEQYF. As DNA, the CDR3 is TGTGCCACCAGCAGAGAAGGAATGGGGACAGCATCCTACGAGCAGTACTTC. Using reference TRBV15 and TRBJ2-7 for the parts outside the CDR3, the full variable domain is DAMVIQNPRYQVTQFGKPVTLSCSQTLNHNVMYWYQQKSSQAPKLLFHYYDKDFNNEADTPDNFQSRRPNTSFCFLDIRSPGLGDTAMYLCATSREGMGTASYEQYFGPGTRLTVT.